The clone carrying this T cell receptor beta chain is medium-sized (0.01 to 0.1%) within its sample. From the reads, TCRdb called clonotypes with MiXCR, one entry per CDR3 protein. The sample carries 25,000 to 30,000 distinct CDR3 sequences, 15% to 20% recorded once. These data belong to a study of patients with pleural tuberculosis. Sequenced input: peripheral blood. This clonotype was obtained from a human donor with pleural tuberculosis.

The CDR3 DNA is TGTGCCAGCACTGACAGGGGGAGCAATCAGCCCCAGCATTTT. This translates into CASTDRGSNQPQHF. The chain recombines TRBV6-1 with TRBJ1-5, with 9 nucleotides matching TRBD1. The V segment lost 7 bases and the J segment 1 base; nucleotides outside the gene matches: 2. The CDR3 covers 14 residues. Germline V gene data show CDR1 as MNHNS and CDR2 as SASEGT.